This TCR beta chain was recorded in a study of Ad26.COV2.S vaccination and SARS-CoV-2 variants. The sample's treatment: roughly 18 received Ad26.COV2.S at low or high dose, single or two shots; five or six received placebo; per-sample allocation not given. Sampling occurred on day 63 after the first vaccine or placebo injection. In regard to this clone: What it recognizes is unknown.

Method: immunoSEQ multiplex PCR; TCRdb's copy keeps in-frame clones and lacks some. The sample has about 480,000 clones; roughly 87% are singletons. Findings and caveats of the study: Total T cell responses were possibly underestimated by TCR breadth and depth analyses. Responses of spike-specific T cells (both CD8+ and CD4+) reportedly showed substantial breadth after vaccination. It was vaccine recipients, not placebo recipients, who had the higher spike-specific TCR breadth.

Material: peripheral blood, obtained in a trial of Ad26.COV2.S vaccine versus placebo. This TCR derives from a person between 18 and 60 years old who received the Ad26.COV2.S COVID-19 vaccine or a placebo.

For the CDR3, the DNA is TGTGCCACCAGTGAGCTAGAAAATGAGCAGTTCTTC. It codes for CATSELENEQFF. The chain couples TRBV24-1 to TRBJ2-1; D not certain. The CDR3 extends over 12 amino acids. Trimming shortened V by 4 bases and J by 7 bases, and 7 bases separated the two germline ends. Looked up from germline, CDR1 is KGHDR and CDR2 is SFDVKD.